The next 19 T cell receptor beta chains were all read from a single sample in a study of beta chain features in type 1 diabetes. Sequencing targeted expressed TCRB transcripts, as all isolated RNA had been reverse transcribed. Sequencing used immunoSEQ multiplex PCR; TCRdb keeps in-frame clones, though not all of them. In the table there are tens of thousands of clones, about 32% of which are singletons. Material: stem cell memory CD4+ T cells from blood. These receptors came from a woman in her late teens or twenties in good health.

This clone was observed a handful of times. The V call is TRBV6-5, the J call TRBJ1-4; 7 positions match TRBD1. J gave up 10 bases and V 3 bases, and 8 bases lay outside the gene matches. The CDR3 loop spans 14 amino acids. The germline gives CDR1 MNHEY, CDR2 SVGAGI. The CDR3 DNA is TGTGCCAGCAGTTATAAACAGGGGATCAGAAAACTGTTTTTT. Translated: CASSYKQGIRKLFF.

This clone was detected a few times. The genes are TRBV2 and TRBJ1-5, with 8 bases that match TRBD1. The CDR3 length is 15 residues. Per germline, CDR1 SNHLY and CDR2 FYNNEI. J lost 4 bases, V lost 3 bases, and 5 bases had no gene match. The CDR3 protein is CASSETTGDNQPQHF. CDR3 in DNA: TGTGCCAGCAGTGAGACGACAGGGGATAATCAGCCCCAGCATTTT. The variable domain in full, with the rest retrieved from reference TRBV2 and TRBJ1-5, is EPEVTQTPSHQVTQMGQEVILRCVPISNHLYFYWYRQILGQKVEFLVSFYNNEISEKSEIFDDQFSVERPDGSNFTLKIRSTKLEDSAMYFCASSETTGDNQPQHFGDGTRLSIL.

The rearrangement joins TRBV6-5 to TRBJ1-2, with a possible D match to TRBD1 (6 bases). CDR3 length equals 15 residues. The V and J ends lost 4 bases and 2 bases respectively, with 14 bases between them. The germline CDR1 and CDR2 sequences are MNHEY and SVGAGI. The CDR3: CASSLQGGTNYGYTF. The CDR3 DNA reads as TGTGCCAGCAGTTTACAGGGTGGAACGAACTATGGCTACACCTTC.

There are a few counts of this clone. This sequence joins TRBV7-2 and TRBJ2-7, with 8 nucleotides matching TRBD1. Germline CDR1 is SGHTA and CDR2 is FQGNSA. V lost 4 bases and J lost 0; bases outside the gene matches: 8. The CDR3 is 16 residues long. CDR3 sequence reads: CASSSRGDRSSYEQYF. As DNA, the CDR3 is TGTGCCAGCAGCTCAAGAGGGGACAGGAGCTCCTACGAGCAGTACTTC. Full variable domain (missing parts from reference TRBV7-2 and TRBJ2-7): GAGVSQSPSNKVTEKGKDVELRCDPISGHTALYWYRQSLGQGLEFLIYFQGNSAPDKSGLPSDRFSAERTGGSVSTLTIQRTQQEDSAVYLCASSSRGDRSSYEQYFGPGTRLTVT.

The V gene is TRBV7-2, the J gene TRBJ1-1; 7 bases align to TRBD1. V shed 5 bases and J 4 bases; nucleotides not matched to a gene: 10. The germline V gene encodes CDR1 SGHTA and CDR2 FQGNSA. This CDR3 has 15 residues. CDR3 sequence: CASSPGGQSGTEAFF. The CDR3 DNA sequence: TGTGCCAGCAGCCCAGGGGGACAGTCCGGCACTGAAGCTTTCTTT.

This clone was detected only a few times. V and J are TRBV18 and TRBJ1-2; 8 bases are shared with TRBD1. The CDR3 covers 17 residues. Looked up from germline, CDR1 is KGHSH and CDR2 is LQKENI. V gave up 8 bases and J gave up 5 bases; unmatched junction bases: 19. CDR3 sequence: CASQIASGGTGGYGYTF. DNA for the CDR3: TGTGCCAGCCAAATCGCCTCCGGTGGGACAGGTGGATATGGCTACACCTTC.

This clone was observed a few times. The chain recombines TRBV18 with TRBJ2-3; D possibly corresponds to TRBD2 (6 bases). CDR1 KGHSH and CDR2 LQKENI come from the germline V gene. V was shortened by 2 bases and J by 1 base, with 10 bases between the two germline ends. The CDR3 is made up of 15 amino acids. The CDR3, as DNA: TGTGCCAGCTCACCAAGGAAGCGGGGCACAGATACGCAGTATTTT. Amino acid sequence: CASSPRKRGTDTQYF.

The rearrangement uses TRBV29-1 and TRBJ2-3; 11 bases match TRBD2. V was pared by 6 bases and J by 1 base, with 3 bases of the junction left unmatched. This CDR3 has 14 residues. Germline CDR1 and CDR2: SQVTM and ANQGSEA. CDR3 in amino acids: CSVETSGGTDTQYF. DNA of the CDR3: TGCAGCGTAGAGACTAGCGGGGGCACAGATACGCAGTATTTT.

The CDR3 here is CASSLGTQAGRTTDTQYF. CDR3 in DNA: TGCGCCAGCAGCTTAGGTACCCAGGCGGGTCGTACCACAGATACGCAGTATTTT. The rearrangement uses TRBV5-1 and TRBJ2-3, with a possible D match to TRBD2 (5 bases). The V end lost 2 bases, the J end lost 2 bases, and 21 bases lay between the germline ends. The germline V gene encodes CDR1 SGHRS and CDR2 YFSETQ. This CDR3 region has 18 residues.

This chain joins TRBV11-3 and TRBJ2-1; D may be TRBD2 (5 bases). Germline assignment: CDR1 SGHNT and CDR2 YENEEA. The V end was cut by 3 bases, the J end by 4 bases, with 19 bases between. The length of the CDR3 is 17 residues. CDR3 DNA sequence: TGTGCCAGCAGCTTGGGGAGCCGGAGTGGACCATACAATGAGCAGTTCTTC. Encoded protein: CASSLGSRSGPYNEQFF.

This clone was counted only a few times. This chain connects TRBV2 to TRBJ1-2; D not certain. Trimming pared 7 bases from V and 8 bases from J, leaving 14 bases between. Germline loops: CDR1 SNHLY, CDR2 FYNNEI. The CDR3 totals 12 residues. CDR3 in amino acids: CASTVGTRGYTF. CDR3 in DNA: TGTGCCAGCACCGTGGGCACCCGGGGCTACACCTTC. The complete variable domain, with remaining parts taken from reference TRBV2 and TRBJ1-2, reads EPEVTQTPSHQVTQMGQEVILRCVPISNHLYFYWYRQILGQKVEFLVSFYNNEISEKSEIFDDQFSVERPDGSNFTLKIRSTKLEDSAMYFCASTVGTRGYTFGSGTRLTVV.

This clone was counted only a few times. The rearrangement joins TRBV19 to TRBJ1-3; D unclear. The CDR3 is 12 residues long. V shed 4 bases and J shed 3 bases, with 4 bases lying between them. Looked up from germline, CDR1 is LNHDA and CDR2 is SQIVND (reference sequence). The CDR3 loop reads CASSTIGNTIYF. CDR3 bases: TGTGCCAGTAGTACCATTGGAAACACCATATATTTT.

This clone was counted only a few times. This chain links TRBV5-1 with TRBJ1-5, with D possibly TRBD1 on 5 matching bases. Per germline, CDR1 SGHRS and CDR2 YFSETQ. Trimming left V 0 bases short and J 7 bases short, with 14 bases between. The CDR3 has 15 amino acids. Here the CDR3 DNA reads TGCGCCAGCAGCTTGGGGGACTCCCGAGGGCAGCCCCAGCATTTT. It is translated as CASSLGDSRGQPQHF.

The CDR3 DNA follows: TGTGCCAGCAGTGAGACGACACCGTCCTATGGCTACACCTTC. It translates to CASSETTPSYGYTF. The V call is TRBV6-1, the J call TRBJ1-2; D is unclear. This CDR3 has 14 amino acids. Trimming pared 3 bases from V and 4 bases from J, leaving 12 bases between. Germline V lookup: CDR1 MNHNS, CDR2 SASEGT.

The chain recombines TRBV30 with TRBJ2-1; TRBD2 agrees at 11 bases. From germline, CDR1 is GTSNPN and CDR2 SVGIG (reference sequence). This CDR3 spans 18 amino acids. The J segment lost 1 base and the V segment lost 4 bases, leaving 12 bases of the junction unmatched. CDR3 nucleotides: TGTGCCTGGATCGCTGGAGTGGGACTAGCGGAGTCCTACAATGAGCAGTTCTTC. Protein: CAWIAGVGLAESYNEQFF.

The rearrangement joins TRBV9 to TRBJ2-5, with D maybe TRBD2 (5 bases). The CDR3 runs 14 residues. The germline gives CDR1 SGDLS, CDR2 YYNGEE. Between the trimmed V and J ends, which lost 6 bases and 4 bases, there was a span of 16 bases. This CDR3 reads CASTSGLAGETQYF. CDR3 nucleotide sequence: TGTGCCAGCACCTCGGGATTGGCGGGAGAGACCCAGTACTTC.

The chain combines TRBV10-3 with TRBJ2-3; 10 bases align to TRBD2. The length of the CDR3 is 17 residues. The V segment lost 0 bases and the J segment 4 bases; nucleotides outside the gene matches: 7. Germline values: CDR1 ENHRY, CDR2 SYGVKD. The CDR3 is CAISESLVAGGSDTQYF. The CDR3, as DNA: TGTGCCATCAGTGAGTCCCTGGTAGCGGGGGGTTCAGATACGCAGTATTTT.

This clone was observed a handful of times. V gene TRBV5-1 combines with J gene TRBJ1-5, with 7 positions matching TRBD1. Germline CDR1 and CDR2: SGHRS and YFSETQ. The CDR3 loop spans 14 amino acids. After removal of 4 bases from V and 2 bases from J, the junction contained 3 bases not matched to a gene. The CDR3 protein is CASSLTGGNQPQHF. CDR3 nucleotide sequence: TGCGCCAGCAGCCTAACAGGGGGCAATCAGCCCCAGCATTTT.

The gene calls are TRBV5-1 and TRBJ2-3; TRBD2 matches at 13 bases. There are 16 residues in the CDR3. Germline loops: CDR1 SGHRS, CDR2 YFSETQ. After removal of 3 bases from V and 2 bases from J, the junction contained 3 bases not matched to a gene. CDR3 sequence (DNA): TGCGCCAGCAGCTCGGGGACTAGCGGGATCACAGATACGCAGTATTTT. Translating gives CASSSGTSGITDTQYF.